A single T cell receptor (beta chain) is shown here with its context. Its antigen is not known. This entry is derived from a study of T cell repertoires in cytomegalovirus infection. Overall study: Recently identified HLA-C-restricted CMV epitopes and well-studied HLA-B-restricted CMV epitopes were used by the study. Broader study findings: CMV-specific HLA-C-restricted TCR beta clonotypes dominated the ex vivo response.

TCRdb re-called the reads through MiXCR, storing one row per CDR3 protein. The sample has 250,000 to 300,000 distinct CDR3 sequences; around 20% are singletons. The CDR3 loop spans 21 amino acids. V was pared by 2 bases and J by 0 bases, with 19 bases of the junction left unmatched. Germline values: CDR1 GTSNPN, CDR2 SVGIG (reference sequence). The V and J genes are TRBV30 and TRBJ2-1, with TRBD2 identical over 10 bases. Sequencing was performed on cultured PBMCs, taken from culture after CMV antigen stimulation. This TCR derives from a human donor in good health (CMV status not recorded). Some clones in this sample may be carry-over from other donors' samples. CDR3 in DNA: TGTGCCTGGAGTAGGGGGACCGGGACTAGCGTGCTGAAAACCTCCTACAATGAGCAGTTCTTC. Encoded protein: CAWSRGTGTSVLKTSYNEQFF.